Shown below are 7 T cell receptor beta chains from a single sample sequenced in a study of T cell repertoires in cytomegalovirus infection. TCRdb re-derived calls from the reads in MiXCR, one entry per CDR3 protein. The table includes roughly 600,000 distinct CDR3 sequences, 20% to 25% detected once. Sequenced input: CD8+ T cells from PBMCs. Every receptor here comes from a human donor in good health (CMV status not recorded). Some clones in this sample may be carry-over from other donors' samples.

V and J are TRBV19 and TRBJ1-1, with TRBD1 matching over 11 bases. CDR1 and CDR2 (germline): LNHDA, SQIVND (reference sequence). V gave up 6 bases and J gave up 5 bases; unmatched junction bases: 11. This CDR3 is built from 16 residues. The CDR3 is CASRRTGGGLWTEAFF. The CDR3 DNA reads TGTGCCAGTAGGAGGACAGGGGGCGGCTTATGGACTGAAGCTTTCTTT.

The chain employs TRBV6-2 or TRBV6-3 and TRBJ1-6, with D hard to call. The length of the CDR3 is 15 residues. V lost 2 bases and J 17 bases, leaving 22 bases between the germline ends. Germline V CDR1 and CDR2: MNHEY, SVGEGT. The CDR3 region has the DNA TGTGCCAGCAGTTACGATATAGAGGACGGCGTCTCCATCCACTTT. Its translation is CASSYDIEDGVSIHF.

This rearrangement joins TRBV10-3 to TRBJ2-7, with 7 bases that match TRBD2. The trim removed 8 bases at V and 7 bases at J, leaving 5 bases unmatched. The CDR3 sequence is 11 residues long. Germline V gene sequence: CDR1 ENHRY, CDR2 SYGVKD. Here the CDR3 reads CAIGGVEEQYF. DNA for the CDR3: TGTGCCATCGGGGGGGTAGAGGAGCAGTACTTC.

In this sample, this clonotype turned up many times. This chain connects TRBV7-8 to TRBJ1-1; TRBD1 matches 7 bases. J lost 7 bases, V lost 5 bases, and 7 bases had no gene match. CDR1 is SGHVS and CDR2 is FQNEAQ in the germline V gene. The CDR3 spans 13 residues. As DNA, the CDR3 is TGTGCCAGCAGCCCTGGACAGGTCGTTGAAGCTTTCTTT. This encodes CASSPGQVVEAFF.

This clonotype was counted at least ten times. The V call is TRBV7-9, the J call TRBJ1-1, with 8 bases aligning to TRBD1. The CDR3 covers 15 residues. Per the germline V gene, CDR1 is SEHNR and CDR2 is FQNEAQ (reference sequence). V was pared by 1 base and J by 5 bases, with 6 bases of the junction left unmatched. CDR3 sequence reads: CASSLDGTGITEAFF. CDR3 DNA: TGTGCCAGCAGCTTAGATGGGACAGGTATAACTGAAGCTTTCTTT.

This clonotype was seen more than once but under ten times. This sequence joins TRBV20-1 and TRBJ2-1, with TRBD2 matching over 7 bases. Germline CDR1 reads DFQATT; CDR2 reads SNEGSKA (reference sequence). V lost 6 bases and J lost 5; bases outside the gene matches: 7. The CDR3 covers 13 residues. CDR3 in amino acids: CSAGEGPNNEQFF. The CDR3 DNA is TGCAGTGCGGGGGAGGGCCCTAACAATGAGCAGTTCTTC.

A single count supports this clonotype. This may be a read error, as it is one base from a much larger clone. The chain is built from TRBV7-2 and TRBJ2-1, with D tentatively TRBD2 (7 bases). The CDR3 is 13 residues long. Germline assignment: CDR1 SGHTA and CDR2 FQGNSA. The CDR3 is CVSSLVERGGLVF. For the CDR3, the DNA is TGTGTCAGCAGCTTAGTTGAGCGCGGGGGCCTCGTCTTC.